One and the same sample provided the 20 T cell receptor beta chains below, sequenced in a study of blood T cell repertoires in COVID-19. Sequencing used immunoSEQ multiplex PCR; TCRdb keeps in-frame clones, though not all of them. The sample gives about 140,000 clones, approximately 80% of which show up once; approximately 4.5% is in the top ten. Sequenced: peripheral blood. The receptor source for this set is an elderly woman with active or convalescent COVID-19.

V is TRBV4-2 and J is TRBJ2-5; D may be TRBD2 (5 bases). Trimming took 0 bases from V and 3 from J, leaving 8 bases between them. Germline V gene lookup returns CDR1 LGHNA and CDR2 YNFKEQ. There are 14 residues in the CDR3. CDR3: CASSQDAGKETQYF. CDR3 sequence (DNA): TGTGCCAGCAGCCAAGATGCCGGGAAAGAGACCCAGTACTTC.

The chain employs TRBV28 and TRBJ1-6, with 10 positions matching TRBD1. Germline CDR1 MDHEN, CDR2 SYDVKM. Trimming took 6 bases from V and 1 from J; bases not matched to a gene: 9. This CDR3 is built from 18 residues. The chain's CDR3 is CASRERQGARSYNSPLHF. CDR3 bases: TGTGCCAGCAGAGAAAGACAGGGGGCTCGGTCCTATAATTCACCCCTCCACTTT.

The chain employs TRBV5-4 and TRBJ2-5; 12 nucleotides agree with TRBD2. The CDR3 has 15 amino acids. After removal of 2 bases from V and 4 bases from J, the junction contained 3 bases not matched to a gene. Germline-derived CDR1 and CDR2 are SGHNT and YYREEE (reference sequence). CDR3 bases: TGTGCCAGCAGCTTTGCTAGCGGGGGGGCAGAGACCCAGTACTTC. This translates into CASSFASGGAETQYF.

The V gene is TRBV19, the J gene TRBJ1-6; 10 bases match TRBD1. The trim removed 9 bases at V and 4 bases at J, leaving 12 bases unmatched. This CDR3 is 17 amino acids long. CDR1 and CDR2 (germline): LNHDA, SQIVND (reference sequence). For the CDR3, the DNA is TGTGCCAGCCACCGCCGGGACAGGGGTTCTTATAATTCACCCCTCCACTTT. Translated: CASHRRDRGSYNSPLHF.

This chain uses TRBV25-1 with TRBJ1-5; 9 bases are shared with TRBD1. Germline assignment: CDR1 MGHDK and CDR2 SYGVNS. The V segment lost 8 bases and the J segment 0 bases; nucleotides outside the gene matches: 14. The length of the CDR3 is 18 residues. The CDR3 nucleotides are TGTGCCAGCGGAGACCGGGACAGGGCCCCATATAGCAATCAGCCCCAGCATTTT. This gives the protein CASGDRDRAPYSNQPQHF. Using reference TRBV25-1 and TRBJ1-5 for the parts outside the CDR3, the full variable domain is EADIYQTPRYLVIGTGKKITLECSQTMGHDKMYWYQQDPGMELHLIHYSYGVNSTEKGDLSSESTVSRIRTEHFPLTLESARPSHTSQYLCASGDRDRAPYSNQPQHFGDGTRLSIL.

The chain links TRBV7-8 to TRBJ1-6; TRBD1 agrees at 7 bases. Germline V lookup: CDR1 SGHVS, CDR2 FQNEAQ. The CDR3 runs to 15 residues. Trimming cost V 4 bases and J 5 bases; bases outside gene matches: 5. CDR3 DNA: TGTGCCAGCAGCTCCGACAGGGTACATAATTCACCCCTCCACTTT. As protein: CASSSDRVHNSPLHF.

CDR3 region: CASSTSPRDTLDYEQYF. The CDR3 DNA is TGTGCCAGTAGTACGTCCCCCCGGGACACTCTAGACTACGAGCAGTACTTC. The gene calls are TRBV19 and TRBJ2-7, with D possibly matching TRBD1 (6 bases). The CDR3 spans 17 residues. Germline-derived CDR1 and CDR2 are LNHDA and SQIVND (reference sequence). The V end lost 4 bases, the J end lost 3 bases, and 22 bases lay between the germline ends.

The chain couples TRBV5-4 to TRBJ2-1; possible D gene TRBD1, 6 bases. The CDR3 is 15 residues long. Trimming stripped 0 bases from V and 1 base from J, with 8 bases between. Per germline, CDR1 SGHNT and CDR2 YYREEE (reference sequence). CDR3 amino acids: CASSLGQASYNEQFF. As DNA, the CDR3 is TGTGCCAGCAGCTTGGGACAGGCTTCCTACAATGAGCAGTTCTTC.

V is TRBV4-1 and J is TRBJ2-7; TRBD2 agrees at 8 bases. CDR1 is MGHRA and CDR2 is YSYEKL in the germline V gene. V was clipped by 1 base and J by 0 bases; unmatched bases: 5. The CDR3 is 16 amino acids. The CDR3 coding sequence is TGCGCCAGCAGCCAAGCCCCGGGGGGGGCCTCCTACGAGCAGTACTTC. Protein product: CASSQAPGGASYEQYF.

This clone occurred a few times. The chain couples TRBV4-1 to TRBJ1-2; 8 nucleotides match TRBD1. The trim removed 4 bases at V and 4 bases at J, leaving 8 bases unmatched. The CDR3 has 15 residues. Per germline, CDR1 MGHRA and CDR2 YSYEKL. CDR3 in DNA: TGCGCCAGCAGCCTTAAACAGGGGGGGTCCTATGGCTACACCTTC. It is translated as CASSLKQGGSYGYTF.

The rearrangement uses TRBV4-2 and TRBJ1-1; 7 nucleotides line up with TRBD1. Trimming took 4 bases from V and 4 from J; bases not matched to a gene: 3. The CDR3 has 13 amino acids. Germline V gene sequence: CDR1 LGHNA, CDR2 YNFKEQ. The CDR3 sequence: CASSPQGGTEAFF. CDR3 bases: TGTGCCAGCAGCCCTCAGGGGGGCACTGAAGCTTTCTTT.

The genes are TRBV19 and TRBJ2-4; 9 bases are shared with TRBD1. CDR1 and CDR2 from the germline V gene are LNHDA and SQIVND (reference sequence). The CDR3 consists of 15 residues. V dropped 4 bases and J dropped 16; count of bases not matched to a gene: 17. CDR3 in amino acids: CASSTPLEPDRGVYF. Written as DNA, the CDR3 is TGTGCCAGTAGTACTCCCCTCGAGCCGGACAGGGGTGTTTACTTC.

This chain uses TRBV6-5 with TRBJ1-1; 7 nucleotides line up with TRBD1. This CDR3 has 14 amino acids. Germline CDR1 reads MNHEY; CDR2 reads SVGAGI. V shed 5 bases, J shed 0 bases, and the junction held 3 bases outside the gene matches. The CDR3 region is CASSIDRVNTEAFF. In nucleotides, the CDR3 is TGTGCCAGCAGTATAGACAGGGTGAACACTGAAGCTTTCTTT.

This rearrangement joins TRBV4-1 to TRBJ1-1, with D perhaps TRBD1 (5 bases). Per germline, CDR1 MGHRA and CDR2 YSYEKL. V gave up 2 bases and J gave up 0 bases, with 19 bases separating them. This CDR3 has 18 residues. This CDR3 is CASSQKQPGDRLNTEAFF. The DNA for the CDR3 is TGCGCCAGCAGCCAAAAACAACCAGGTGACAGATTGAACACTGAAGCTTTCTTT.

CDR3 sequence reads: CASSDLQGGYGYTF. The DNA of the CDR3 is TGTGCCAGCAGTGATCTACAGGGGGGCTATGGCTACACCTTC. The chain employs TRBV25-1 and TRBJ1-2; 8 nucleotides agree with TRBD1. J was trimmed by 4 bases and V by 3 bases; bases with no gene match: 4. The CDR3 covers 14 residues. Germline loops: CDR1 MGHDK, CDR2 SYGVNS.

This clone was picked up a small number of times. The chain links TRBV25-1 to TRBJ2-5; no firm D call. This CDR3 is 11 amino acids long. CDR1 and CDR2 (germline): MGHDK, SYGVNS. V was trimmed by 5 bases and J by 5 bases, leaving 6 bases between them. For the CDR3, the DNA is TGTGCCAGCAGTTGGCGGGAGACCCAGTACTTC. This translates into CASSWRETQYF.

The chain employs TRBV10-3 and TRBJ1-1, with 8 positions matching TRBD1. The J segment lost 1 base and the V segment lost 4 bases, leaving 5 bases of the junction unmatched. Germline V gene sequence: CDR1 ENHRY, CDR2 SYGVKD. The CDR3 spans 15 residues. The CDR3 reads CAISARQGRNTEAFF. For the CDR3, the DNA is TGTGCCATCAGTGCCAGACAGGGGAGGAACACTGAAGCTTTCTTT.

In nucleotides, the CDR3 is TGCGCCAGCAGCGTCCCTAGGTCAACAGGATTCACAGATACGCAGTATTTT. Protein sequence: CASSVPRSTGFTDTQYF. The chain uses TRBV5-1 and TRBJ2-3, with a weak D call TRBD1 (5 bases). Germline assignment: CDR1 SGHRS and CDR2 YFSETQ. The CDR3 consists of 17 residues. The V end was cut by 4 bases, the J end by 2 bases, with 20 bases between.

The chain combines TRBV5-4 with TRBJ2-7, with a tentative D call TRBD1 (6 bases). V was pared by 3 bases and J by 5 bases, with 12 bases between. The CDR3 loop spans 13 amino acids. Germline V gives CDR1 SGHNT, CDR2 YYREEE (reference sequence). The CDR3 nucleotides read TGTGCCAGCAGCTCCAAACAGGGTAACGAGCAGTACTTC. Protein product: CASSSKQGNEQYF.

This clone appeared once. This chain joins TRBV7-3 and TRBJ2-2; 10 bases align to TRBD2. This CDR3 has 17 residues. V trimming: 3 bases; J trimming: 7 bases; junction bases outside the gene matches: 11. The germline V gene has CDR1 SGHTA and CDR2 FQGTGA. The CDR3 is CASSFSGLAGDRGELFF. CDR3 in DNA: TGTGCCAGCAGCTTTTCGGGCCTAGCGGGGGATCGCGGGGAGCTGTTTTTT.